Shown below are 17 T cell receptor beta chains from a single sample sequenced in a study of cytomegalovirus exposure and HLA in healthy donors. A multiplex PCR was run with 60 Vbeta primers and 13 Jbeta primers. The protocol was immunoSEQ multiplex PCR, while the TCRdb copy is restricted to in-frame clones and leaves out a portion. Of just over 150,000 clones in the sample, approximately 84% are singletons; the top ten hold around 6.6%. The source material was PBMCs. The receptors were sampled from a male donor in good health and CMV-seropositive.

This clone was observed a single time. The V gene is TRBV14, the J gene TRBJ2-2; no clear D. The V gene's germline CDR1 is SGHDN and CDR2 FVKESK. V was clipped by 4 bases and J by 1 base, with 7 bases between them. The length of the CDR3 is 14 residues. Written as DNA, the CDR3 is TGTGCCAGCAGCCTCCAGCGGAACACCGGGGAGCTGTTTTTT. It codes for CASSLQRNTGELFF. Together with reference TRBV14 and TRBJ2-2, the CDR3 gives the full variable domain: EAGVTQFPSHSVIEKGQTVTLRCDPISGHDNLYWYRRVMGKEIKFLLHFVKESKQDESGMPNNRFLAERTGGTYSTLKVQPAELEDSGVYFCASSLQRNTGELFFGEGSRLTVL.

The V gene is TRBV10-2, the J gene TRBJ1-2, with 8 bases fitting TRBD1. V shed 7 bases and J 6 bases; nucleotides not matched to a gene: 4. Germline CDR1 reads WSHSY; CDR2 reads SAAADI. The CDR3 consists of 12 residues. CDR3 sequence reads: CASTGTGHGYTF. In DNA form, the CDR3 reads TGCGCCAGCACCGGGACAGGACATGGCTACACCTTC.

This rearrangement joins TRBV6-5 to TRBJ2-3; no clear D gene. The CDR3 spans 12 residues. The germline gives CDR1 MNHEY, CDR2 SVGAGI. V lost 5 bases and J lost 4, with 7 bases in between. The CDR3 nucleotides are TGTGCCAGCAGTCCCTCGGCAGATACGCAGTATTTT. Protein sequence: CASSPSADTQYF.

The genes are TRBV27 and TRBJ1-1; 9 positions match TRBD1. V shed 4 bases, J shed 2 bases, and the junction held 8 bases outside the gene matches. Germline V gives CDR1 MNHEY, CDR2 SMNVEV (reference sequence). The CDR3 consists of 16 residues. This CDR3 reads CASSSQQQGANTEAFF. The DNA for the CDR3 is TGTGCCAGCAGTTCCCAACAACAGGGGGCTAACACTGAAGCTTTCTTT.

V gene TRBV4-1 combines with J gene TRBJ2-3; 7 nucleotides match TRBD1. This CDR3 region has 15 residues. V lost 6 bases and J lost 5; bases outside the gene matches: 11. In germline, CDR1 is MGHRA, CDR2 YSYEKL. CDR3 amino acids: CASRERDSPGDTQYF. DNA of the CDR3: TGCGCCAGCAGAGAACGGGACAGCCCCGGAGATACGCAGTATTTT.

This clone has a count of ten or more. This chain connects TRBV4-3 to TRBJ1-2; TRBD1 is a possible D gene (6 bases). Germline assignment: CDR1 LGHNA and CDR2 YSLEER. V gave up 0 bases and J gave up 7 bases, with 18 bases separating them. The CDR3 sequence is 16 residues long. CDR3 in DNA: TGCGCCAGCAGCCAAGAGATTCGGACAGAGGCTTCTGGCTACACCTTC. This codes for CASSQEIRTEASGYTF.

The gene calls are TRBV29-1 and TRBJ2-5; D might be TRBD2 (5 bases). This CDR3 is built from 13 residues. Deletions cut 6 bases from V and 3 bases from J, with 14 bases between. Germline V gene data show CDR1 as SQVTM and CDR2 as ANQGSEA. CDR3 in DNA: TGCAGCGTGGAGGACTTGCGGGAAGAGACCCAGTACTTC. Translating it yields CSVEDLREETQYF.

The chain uses TRBV18 and TRBJ2-2; 8 nucleotides align to TRBD1. The germline CDR1 and CDR2 sequences are KGHSH and LQKENI. Trimming took 8 bases from V and 6 from J; bases not matched to a gene: 11. The CDR3 has 15 residues. CDR3 in DNA: TGTGCCAGCCCCCCCACGACAGGGGATTCCGGGGAGCTGTTTTTT. This codes for CASPPTTGDSGELFF.

The chain recombines TRBV4-1 with TRBJ2-7, with TRBD2 as a possible D gene (6 bases). The CDR3 is 13 residues long. The ends were cut back, 1 base at V and 2 bases at J, with 6 bases in the middle. The germline V gene has CDR1 MGHRA and CDR2 YSYEKL. This chain's CDR3 is CASSQGGTYEQYF. The CDR3 DNA follows: TGCGCCAGCAGCCAAGGCGGGACCTACGAGCAGTACTTC.

This chain uses TRBV2 with TRBJ1-2; TRBD1 might be the D (5 bases). Germline-derived CDR1 and CDR2 are SNHLY and FYNNEI. The CDR3 sequence is 15 residues long. The V and J ends lost 7 bases and 0 bases respectively, with 15 bases between them. For the CDR3, the DNA is TGTGCCAGCACCCCCCGGCAGGGTGCTAACTATGGCTACACCTTC. Protein product: CASTPRQGANYGYTF.

As concerns this clone: The germline gene is not matched at one end of the junction; a read error may be the cause. CDR3 residues: CASSAGQGSAYEQYF. CDR3 nucleotides: TGTGCTAGCAGCGCCGGGCAGGGGAGCGCCTACGAGCAGTACTTC. The chain combines TRBV7-7 with TRBJ2-7; D is perhaps TRBD1 (6 bases). CDR1 is SSHAT and CDR2 is FNYEAQ in the germline V gene (reference sequence). This CDR3 is 15 amino acids long.

This chain links TRBV30 with TRBJ1-4; maybe TRBD1 (5 bases). The CDR3 covers 14 residues. Trimming cost V 7 bases and J 6 bases, with 18 bases left between them. Per the germline V gene, CDR1 is GTSNPN and CDR2 is SVGIG (reference sequence). In nucleotides, the CDR3 is TGTGCCTATACGCTGACAGCAAGGGATGAAAAACTGTTTTTT. Its protein product is CAYTLTARDEKLFF.

The chain has TRBV7-9 and TRBJ2-1; a possible D gene is TRBD1 (5 bases). The germline gives CDR1 SEHNR, CDR2 FQNEAQ (reference sequence). The CDR3 totals 12 residues. The ends were cut back, 6 bases at V and 7 bases at J, with 10 bases in the middle. CDR3 protein: CASRPAGNEQFF. DNA of the CDR3: TGTGCCAGCAGGCCCGCAGGGAATGAGCAGTTCTTC.

This chain connects TRBV5-1 to TRBJ2-7, with 9 nucleotides matching TRBD1. The CDR3 is 13 residues long. The germline gives CDR1 SGHRS, CDR2 YFSETQ. V gave up 4 bases and J gave up 4 bases; unmatched junction bases: 3. CDR3 sequence reads: CASSGDRVYEQYF. CDR3 DNA sequence: TGCGCCAGCAGCGGGGACAGGGTATACGAGCAGTACTTC.

V gene TRBV11-3 combines with J gene TRBJ2-2; TRBD2 matches at 11 bases. Unmatched junction bases numbered 0, after V lost 0 bases and J lost 6 bases. Germline CDR1 and CDR2: SGHNT and YENEEA. This CDR3 has 15 amino acids. The CDR3 protein is CASSLELAGAGELFF. The CDR3 coding sequence is TGTGCCAGCAGCTTAGAACTAGCGGGAGCCGGGGAGCTGTTTTTT.

J is TRBJ1-1 and V is TRBV19, with unresolved D. V was shortened by 10 bases and J by 0 bases, with 12 bases between the two germline ends. This CDR3 contains 13 residues. From germline, CDR1 is LNHDA and CDR2 SQIVND (reference sequence). CDR3 amino acids: CATGPRVNTEAFF. The DNA of the CDR3 is TGTGCCACCGGGCCGAGGGTGAACACTGAAGCTTTCTTT. Full variable domain (rest looked up from reference TRBV19 and TRBJ1-1): DGGITQSPKYLFRKEGQNVTLSCEQNLNHDAMYWYRQDPGQGLRLIYYSQIVNDFQKGDIAEGYSVSREKKESFPLTVTSAQKNPTAFYLCATGPRVNTEAFFGQGTRLTVV.

As to this clone: The germline gene is not matched at one end of the junction; a read error may be the cause. The chain has TRBV6-4 and TRBJ2-1, with 8 bases aligning to TRBD2. Per germline, CDR1 MRHNA and CDR2 SNTAGT. The CDR3 contains 19 residues. The CDR3 DNA follows: TGTGCCAGCCTTTCTGCGGGACTAGACGTCTCGAAGTCCTCCAATGAGCAGTTCTTC. Its protein is CASLSAGLDVSKSSNEQFF.